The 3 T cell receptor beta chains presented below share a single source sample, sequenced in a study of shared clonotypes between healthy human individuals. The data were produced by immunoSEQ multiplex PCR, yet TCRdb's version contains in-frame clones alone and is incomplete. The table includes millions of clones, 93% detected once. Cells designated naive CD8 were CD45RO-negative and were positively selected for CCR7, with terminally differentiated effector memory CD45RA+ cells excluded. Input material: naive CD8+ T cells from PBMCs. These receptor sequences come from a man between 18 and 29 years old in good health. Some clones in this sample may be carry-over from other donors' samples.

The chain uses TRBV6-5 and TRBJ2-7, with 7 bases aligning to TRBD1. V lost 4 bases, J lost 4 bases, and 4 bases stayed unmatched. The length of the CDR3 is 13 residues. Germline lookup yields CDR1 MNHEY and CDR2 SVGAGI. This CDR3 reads CASSSGTVYEQYF. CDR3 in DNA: TGTGCCAGCAGTTCCGGGACAGTTTACGAGCAGTACTTC.

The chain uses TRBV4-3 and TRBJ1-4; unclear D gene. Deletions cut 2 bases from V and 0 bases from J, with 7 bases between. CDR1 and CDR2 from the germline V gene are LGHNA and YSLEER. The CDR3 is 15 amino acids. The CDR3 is CASSQIKSTNEKLFF. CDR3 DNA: TGCGCCAGCAGCCAAATTAAGTCAACTAATGAAAAACTGTTTTTT.

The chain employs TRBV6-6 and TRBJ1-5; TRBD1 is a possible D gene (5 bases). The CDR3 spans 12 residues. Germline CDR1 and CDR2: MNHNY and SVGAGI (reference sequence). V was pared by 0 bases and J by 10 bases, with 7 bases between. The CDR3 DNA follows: TGTGCCAGCAGTTACTCGTGGGACCCCCAGCATTTT. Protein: CASSYSWDPQHF.